This T cell receptor (beta chain) was documented in a study of CXCR3-negative and CXCR3-positive naive CD8 T cells. Study summary: Each library gave roughly 1.6 +/- 0.3 million of roughly 130 million TRB reads.

The study's findings and limits: CXCR3-positive naive cells had more hydrophobic TRB CDR3s than CXCR3-negative naive cells. Each naive subset displayed comparably high diversity, whereas memory CD8+ cells displayed much lower diversity.

CDR3 size: 16 residues. Germline CDR1 and CDR2: SGHTA and FQGTGA. UMI-labeled 5' RACE yielded the TRB cDNA libraries. TCRdb reworked the 5' RACE reads into one entry per CDR3 protein, no DNA. This sample carries around 3,000 distinct CDR3 sequences, with about 1.6% going to the ten biggest clones. Its frequency marks this clonotype as medium-sized. The antigen is not known. The TCR comes from a human donor in good health. Some clones in this sample may be carry-over from other donors' samples. The chain carries TRBV7-3 and TRBJ2-7; TCRdb proposes TRBD1, but this gene call is untestable without DNA. Material: naive CXCR3+ CD8+ T cells from blood. Subset of the sample: CD45RO-CCR7+CD27+CD95- naive CD8+ T cells expressing CXCR3 (TNR3+). The CDR3 loop reads CASSYGPRQGSYEQYF.